Presented here are 17 T cell receptor beta chains from one specimen sequenced in a study of beta chain features in type 1 diabetes. TCRB transcripts that were expressed got sequenced, as all of the isolated RNA had been reverse transcribed. The table came from immunoSEQ multiplex PCR; TCRdb's copy has only in-frame clones and leaves some out. Seen here are 600,000 to 750,000 clones, 9.5% to 15% observed once, and the top ten hold 0.095% to 0.15%. Whole-study findings and limits: Moderate but significant shortening of TCRB CDR3s was recorded in all four CD4+ subsets from Type 1 diabetes patients.

These receptors are not linked to any known antigen. What was sequenced was naive CD4+ T cells from blood. Receptors were obtained from a man younger than 40 with type 1 diabetes.

This chain joins TRBV29-1 and TRBJ1-1; TRBD1 matches at 7 bases. With 4 bases clipped from V and 4 bases from J, the junction kept 9 bases outside the gene matches. The length of the CDR3 is 14 residues. CDR1 and CDR2 from the germline V gene are SQVTM and ANQGSEA. CDR3 sequence: CSVVRGRESTEAFF. Here the CDR3 DNA reads TGCAGCGTTGTAAGGGGGCGAGAGAGCACTGAAGCTTTCTTT.

The V call is TRBV5-1, the J call TRBJ2-7, with 9 nucleotides matching TRBD1. The CDR3 spans 17 residues. Germline V gives CDR1 SGHRS, CDR2 YFSETQ. Trimming removed 4 bases from V and 6 bases from J; junction bases left unmatched: 17. The CDR3 DNA follows: TGCGCCAGCAGCCCCTATGGAGTGGGACAGGGTTCTTCCGAGCAGTACTTC. As protein: CASSPYGVGQGSSEQYF.

The chain employs TRBV7-7 and TRBJ2-1; TRBD1 might be the D (5 bases). The CDR3 consists of 14 residues. Per germline, CDR1 SSHAT and CDR2 FNYEAQ (reference sequence). Trimming stripped 5 bases from V and 5 bases from J, with 13 bases between. The CDR3 sequence: CASSPNPRDNEQFF. For the CDR3, the DNA is TGTGCCAGCAGCCCTAACCCCAGGGACAATGAGCAGTTCTTC.

This clone is a singleton in its sample. This chain connects TRBV27 to TRBJ1-4; D is ambiguous. Germline assignment: CDR1 MNHEY and CDR2 SMNVEV (reference sequence). The CDR3 totals 13 residues. V shed 5 bases and J shed 10 bases, with 14 bases lying between them. For the CDR3, the DNA is TGTGCCAGCAGTCGCCTCGAGGTTGGAAAACTGTTTTTT. It is translated as CASSRLEVGKLFF.

A remark on this clone: This CDR3 is also generated by other DNA sequences in the sample. CDR3: CASSSQLNTEAFF. The DNA for the CDR3 is TGTGCCAGCAGCTCACAGTTAAACACTGAAGCTTTCTTT. This chain links TRBV7-9 with TRBJ1-1; D unclear. Germline V gene lookup returns CDR1 SEHNR and CDR2 FQNEAQ (reference sequence). The CDR3 runs to 13 residues. V gave up 4 bases and J gave up 2 bases, with 8 bases separating them. The full variable domain, with the rest looked up from reference TRBV7-9 and TRBJ1-1, is DTGVSQNPRHKITKRGQNVTFRCDPISEHNRLYWYRQTLGQGPEFLTYFQNEAQLEKSRLLSDRFSAERPKGSFSTLEIQRTEQGDSAMYLCASSSQLNTEAFFGQGTRLTVV.

This chain uses TRBV7-2 with TRBJ2-5, with D perhaps matching TRBD1 (6 bases). CDR1 is SGHTA and CDR2 is FQGNSA in the germline V gene. The CDR3 sequence is 13 residues long. V was shortened by 5 bases and J by 5 bases, with 12 bases between the two germline ends. CDR3 in amino acids: CASSTQGRETQYF. DNA of the CDR3: TGTGCCAGCAGCACACAGGGCCGGGAGACCCAGTACTTC.

This chain links TRBV5-6 with TRBJ1-6; D might be TRBD1 (5 bases). This CDR3 has 15 amino acids. Germline lookup yields CDR1 SGHDT and CDR2 YYEEEE. The germline V and J ends were trimmed by 4 bases and 7 bases, with 15 bases remaining between them. This chain's CDR3 is CASSLTGRVNSPLHF. The CDR3 region has the DNA TGTGCCAGCAGCCTTACAGGACGGGTAAATTCACCCCTCCACTTT.

The chain combines TRBV7-9 with TRBJ1-4; possible D gene TRBD1, 5 bases. This CDR3 contains 17 residues. V lost 3 bases to trimming and J lost 8 bases, with 22 bases between them. Per the germline V gene, CDR1 is SEHNR and CDR2 is FQNEAQ (reference sequence). The CDR3 is CASSLVQGRGNWEKLFF. Here the CDR3 DNA reads TGTGCCAGCAGCTTGGTCCAGGGCCGGGGTAATTGGGAAAAACTGTTTTTT.

The V gene is TRBV29-1, the J gene TRBJ1-4, with D hard to call. Germline lookup yields CDR1 SQVTM and CDR2 ANQGSEA. The CDR3 consists of 13 residues. Deletions cut 6 bases from V and 6 bases from J, with 14 bases between. The CDR3: CSVEHSQDEKLFF. DNA of the CDR3: TGCAGCGTCGAGCACAGTCAAGATGAAAAACTGTTTTTT.

This sequence joins TRBV2 and TRBJ1-5; D gene ambiguous. Germline CDR1 SNHLY, CDR2 FYNNEI. V gave up 6 bases and J gave up 5 bases, with 14 bases separating them. CDR3 length: 14 amino acids. The CDR3 spells CASSTTDRHQPQHF. DNA for the CDR3: TGTGCCAGCAGCACCACAGACCGCCATCAGCCCCAGCATTTT. The variable domain in full, with the rest retrieved from reference TRBV2 and TRBJ1-5, is EPEVTQTPSHQVTQMGQEVILRCVPISNHLYFYWYRQILGQKVEFLVSFYNNEISEKSEIFDDQFSVERPDGSNFTLKIRSTKLEDSAMYFCASSTTDRHQPQHFGDGTRLSIL.

A few counts support this clone. The CDR3 DNA is TGTGCCAGCAGCCAGCGGGGGGCGGGCGCAGATACGCAGTATTTT. Translated, it gives CASSQRGAGADTQYF. The chain uses TRBV7-2 and TRBJ2-3; 9 nucleotides agree with TRBD2. The CDR3 is 15 residues long. CDR1 SGHTA and CDR2 FQGNSA come from the germline V gene. The V gene end was trimmed by 5 bases and the J gene end by 4 bases; junction bases not matched to a gene: 7.

The rearrangement uses TRBV2 and TRBJ2-5; 9 bases line up with TRBD1. After removal of 7 bases from V and 5 bases from J, the junction contained 2 bases not matched to a gene. The CDR3 is 12 residues long. Germline assignment: CDR1 SNHLY and CDR2 FYNNEI. The CDR3 is CASNDRGETQYF. In nucleotides, the CDR3 is TGTGCCAGCAACGACAGGGGGGAGACCCAGTACTTC. Full variable domain (missing parts from reference TRBV2 and TRBJ2-5): EPEVTQTPSHQVTQMGQEVILRCVPISNHLYFYWYRQILGQKVEFLVSFYNNEISEKSEIFDDQFSVERPDGSNFTLKIRSTKLEDSAMYFCASNDRGETQYFGPGTRLLVL.

This clone occurred a few times. The CDR3 DNA is TGTGCCAGCAGCCAAGGAAATGGATTAGGAAACACCATATATTTT. Encoded protein: CASSQGNGLGNTIYF. The rearrangement joins TRBV14 to TRBJ1-3, with D uncertain. The CDR3 has 15 amino acids. Trimming shortened V by 1 base and J by 4 bases, and 11 bases separated the two germline ends. The germline CDR1 and CDR2 sequences are SGHDN and FVKESK.

This chain connects TRBV29-1 to TRBJ2-1; unclear D gene. CDR1 SQVTM and CDR2 ANQGSEA come from the germline V gene. Trimming stripped 4 bases from V and 2 bases from J, with 3 bases between. CDR3 length: 11 residues. CDR3 bases: TGCAGCGTTGCCGCCTACAATGAGCAGTTCTTC. As protein: CSVAAYNEQFF.

The chain links TRBV25-1 to TRBJ1-2; 7 bases are a match to TRBD1. After removal of 4 bases from V and 5 bases from J, the junction contained 4 bases not matched to a gene. This CDR3 has 13 residues. CDR1 and CDR2 (germline): MGHDK, SYGVNS. The CDR3 nucleotides are TGTGCCAGCAGTGGAGGGACAGCATATGGCTACACCTTC. Residues: CASSGGTAYGYTF.

The chain couples TRBV2 to TRBJ1-5; maybe TRBD1 (5 bases). Germline CDR1 is SNHLY and CDR2 is FYNNEI. Trimming stripped 8 bases from V and 5 bases from J, with 10 bases between. The CDR3 is made up of 12 amino acids. CDR3 DNA: TGTGCCAGCGGGGACTTATATCAGCCCCAGCATTTT. Encoded protein: CASGDLYQPQHF. The full variable domain, rest sourced from reference TRBV2 and TRBJ1-5, is EPEVTQTPSHQVTQMGQEVILRCVPISNHLYFYWYRQILGQKVEFLVSFYNNEISEKSEIFDDQFSVERPDGSNFTLKIRSTKLEDSAMYFCASGDLYQPQHFGDGTRLSIL.

The chain has TRBV7-8 and TRBJ2-7; D ambiguous. Trimming shortened V by 3 bases and J by 4 bases, and 10 bases separated the two germline ends. CDR3 size: 13 residues. Germline-derived CDR1 and CDR2 are SGHVS and FQNEAQ. The CDR3 sequence: CASSFLADYEQYF. The CDR3 DNA follows: TGTGCCAGCAGCTTCTTGGCCGATTACGAGCAGTACTTC. The entire variable domain, with the rest obtained from reference TRBV7-8 and TRBJ2-7, is as follows: GAGVSQSPRYKVAKRGQDVALRCDPISGHVSLFWYQQALGQGPEFLTYFQNEAQLDKSGLPSDRFFAERPEGSVSTLKIQRTQQEDSAVYLCASSFLADYEQYFGPGTRLTVT.